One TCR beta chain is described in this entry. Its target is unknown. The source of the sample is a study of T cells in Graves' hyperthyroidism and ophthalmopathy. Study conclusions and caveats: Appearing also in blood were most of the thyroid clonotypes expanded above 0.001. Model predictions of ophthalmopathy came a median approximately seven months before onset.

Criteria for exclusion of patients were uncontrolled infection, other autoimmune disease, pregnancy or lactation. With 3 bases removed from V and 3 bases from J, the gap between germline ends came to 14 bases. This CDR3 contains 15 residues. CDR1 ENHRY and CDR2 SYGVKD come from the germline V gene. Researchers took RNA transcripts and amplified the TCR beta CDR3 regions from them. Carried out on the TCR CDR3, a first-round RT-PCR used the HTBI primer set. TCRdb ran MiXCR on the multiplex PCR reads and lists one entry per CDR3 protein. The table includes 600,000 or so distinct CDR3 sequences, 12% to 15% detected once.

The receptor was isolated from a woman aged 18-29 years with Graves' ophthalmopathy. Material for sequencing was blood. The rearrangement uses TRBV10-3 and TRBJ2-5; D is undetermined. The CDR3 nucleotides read TGTGCCATCAGTGAAAGCCTCACAGATAAAGAGACCCAGTACTTC. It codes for CAISESLTDKETQYF.